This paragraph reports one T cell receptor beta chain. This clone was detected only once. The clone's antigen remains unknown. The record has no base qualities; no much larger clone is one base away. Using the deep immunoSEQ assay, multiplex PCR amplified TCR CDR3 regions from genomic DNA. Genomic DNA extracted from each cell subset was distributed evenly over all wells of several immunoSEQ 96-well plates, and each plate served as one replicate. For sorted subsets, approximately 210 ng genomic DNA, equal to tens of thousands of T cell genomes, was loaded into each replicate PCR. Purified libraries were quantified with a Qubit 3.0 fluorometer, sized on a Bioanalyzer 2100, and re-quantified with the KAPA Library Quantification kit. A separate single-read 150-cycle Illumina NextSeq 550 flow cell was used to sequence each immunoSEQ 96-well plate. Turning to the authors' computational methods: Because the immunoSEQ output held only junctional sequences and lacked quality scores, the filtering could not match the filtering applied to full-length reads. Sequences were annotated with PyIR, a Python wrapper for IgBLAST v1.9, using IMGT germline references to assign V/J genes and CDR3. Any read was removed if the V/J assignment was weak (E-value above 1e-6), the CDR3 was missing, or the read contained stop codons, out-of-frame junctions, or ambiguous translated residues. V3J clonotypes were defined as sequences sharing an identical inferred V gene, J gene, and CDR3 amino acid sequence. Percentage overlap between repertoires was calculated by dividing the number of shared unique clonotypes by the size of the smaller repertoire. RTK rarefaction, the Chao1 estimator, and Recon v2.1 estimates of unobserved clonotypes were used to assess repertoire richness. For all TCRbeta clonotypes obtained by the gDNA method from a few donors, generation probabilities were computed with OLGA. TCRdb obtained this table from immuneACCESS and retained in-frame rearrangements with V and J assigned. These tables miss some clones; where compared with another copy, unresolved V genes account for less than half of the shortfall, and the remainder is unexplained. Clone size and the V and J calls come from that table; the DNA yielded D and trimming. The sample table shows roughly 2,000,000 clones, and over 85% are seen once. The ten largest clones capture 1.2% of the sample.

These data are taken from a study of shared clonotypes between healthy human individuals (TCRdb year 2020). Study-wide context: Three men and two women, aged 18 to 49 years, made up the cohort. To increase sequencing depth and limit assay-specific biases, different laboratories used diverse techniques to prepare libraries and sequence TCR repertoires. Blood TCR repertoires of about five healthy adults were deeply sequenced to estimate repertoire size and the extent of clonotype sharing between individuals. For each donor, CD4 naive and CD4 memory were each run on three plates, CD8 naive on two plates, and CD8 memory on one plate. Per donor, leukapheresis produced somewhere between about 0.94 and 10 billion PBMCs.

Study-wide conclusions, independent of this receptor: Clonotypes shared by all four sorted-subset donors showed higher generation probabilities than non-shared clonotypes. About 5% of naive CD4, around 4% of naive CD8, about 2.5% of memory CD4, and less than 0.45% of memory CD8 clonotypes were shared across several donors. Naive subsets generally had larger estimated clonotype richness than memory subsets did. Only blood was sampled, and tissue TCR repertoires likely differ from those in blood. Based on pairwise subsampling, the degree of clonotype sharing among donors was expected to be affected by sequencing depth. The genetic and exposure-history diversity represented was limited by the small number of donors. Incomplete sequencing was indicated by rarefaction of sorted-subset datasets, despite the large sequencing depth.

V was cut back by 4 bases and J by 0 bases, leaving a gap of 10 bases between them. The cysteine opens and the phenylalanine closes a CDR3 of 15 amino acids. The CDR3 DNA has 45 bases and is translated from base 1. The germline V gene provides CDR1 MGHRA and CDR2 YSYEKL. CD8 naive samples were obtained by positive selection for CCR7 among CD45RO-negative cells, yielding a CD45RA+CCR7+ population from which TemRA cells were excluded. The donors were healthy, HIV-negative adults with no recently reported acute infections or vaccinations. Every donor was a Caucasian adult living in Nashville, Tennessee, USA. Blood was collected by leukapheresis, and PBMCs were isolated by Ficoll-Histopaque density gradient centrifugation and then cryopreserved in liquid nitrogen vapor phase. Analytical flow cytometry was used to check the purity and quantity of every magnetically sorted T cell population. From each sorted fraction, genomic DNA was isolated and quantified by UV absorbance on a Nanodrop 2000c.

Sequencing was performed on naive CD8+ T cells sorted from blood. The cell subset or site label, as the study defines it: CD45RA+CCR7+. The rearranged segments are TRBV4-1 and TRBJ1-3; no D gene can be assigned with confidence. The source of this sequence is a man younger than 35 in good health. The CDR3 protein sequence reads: CASSPGSPSGNTIYF. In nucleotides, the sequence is TGCGCCAGCAGCCCGGGGAGCCCCTCTGGAAACACCATATATTTT.